The clone carrying this T cell receptor (beta chain) has at least ten counts. Antigen specificity is unknown. RNA served as the template for amplifying TCR beta CDR3 regions. HTBI primers primed a first-round RT-PCR, and a second-round multiplex PCR followed. MiXCR, run by TCRdb on the multiplex PCR reads, gives a single entry per CDR3 protein. The data show roughly 380,000 distinct CDR3 sequences, 15% seen once. The data belong to a study of Graves' ophthalmopathy and Graves' hyperthyroidism. Study at large: Before any treatment, peripheral blood was taken at the initial diagnosis.

The CDR3 totals 15 residues. The J segment lost 6 bases and the V segment lost 2 bases, leaving 8 bases of the junction unmatched. The germline gives CDR1 MNHNS, CDR2 SASEGT. Whole-study findings and limits: For separating ophthalmopathy from stable hyperthyroidism, a 13-signature model gave 85% to 90% sensitivity and 65% to 82% specificity.

Excluded: other autoimmune disease, uncontrolled infection, pregnancy or lactation. Input material: peripheral blood. This clonotype originated in a young woman with stable Graves' hyperthyroidism. V usage is TRBV6-1 and J usage is TRBJ1-2; 8 bases are shared with TRBD1. The CDR3 reads CASSENRGRGHGYTF. CDR3 nucleotide sequence: TGTGCCAGCAGTGAAAACCGCGGCAGGGGGCATGGCTACACCTTC.